This entry lists 30 T cell receptor beta chains sequenced from one sample in a study of control samples from healthy donors and cancer patients. The method was immunoSEQ multiplex PCR; TCRdb's version includes in-frame clones alone and lacks a portion of them. This sample has more than 140,000 clones, with 90% to 95% found just once. The specimen was blood. The origin of the receptors is a man aged 40-49 years in good health.

The chain couples TRBV11-1 to TRBJ2-7, with D possibly TRBD1 on 6 matching bases. Trimming cost V 4 bases and J 6 bases, with 13 bases left between them. Germline CDR1 reads SGHAT; CDR2 reads FQDESV (reference sequence). The CDR3 covers 13 residues. The CDR3: CASSYLRDTEQYF. The CDR3 DNA reads TGTGCCAGCAGCTACCTCCGGGACACCGAGCAGTACTTC. The variable domain in full, with the rest retrieved from reference TRBV11-1 and TRBJ2-7, is EAEVAQSPRYKITEKSQAVAFWCDPISGHATLYWYRQILGQGPELLVQFQDESVVDDSQLPKDRFSAERLKGVDSTLKIQPAELGDSAMYLCASSYLRDTEQYFGPGTRLTVT.

The rearrangement links TRBV29-1 to TRBJ1-1; 7 bases are a match to TRBD1. Trimming removed 2 bases from V and 0 bases from J; junction bases left unmatched: 9. This CDR3 contains 16 residues. From germline, CDR1 is SQVTM and CDR2 ANQGSEA. The CDR3 reads CSVERTGFQMNTEAFF. CDR3 nucleotides: TGCAGCGTTGAACGGACAGGATTCCAGATGAACACTGAAGCTTTCTTT.

This clone was picked up one time. The genes are TRBV5-4 and TRBJ2-7; either TRBD1 or TRBD2 may fit D (6 bases each). Germline V gene data show CDR1 as SGHNT and CDR2 as YYREEE (reference sequence). Deletions cut 9 bases from V and 1 base from J, with 14 bases between. CDR3 length: 13 residues. The CDR3: CATRGAGSYEQYF. CDR3 coding DNA: TGTGCCACGAGGGGGGCCGGTTCCTACGAGCAGTACTTC.

A remark on this clone: Mismatch with germline at one junction end may stem from a read error. CDR3 coding DNA: TGTGCTAGCAGCCCGGGGACAGGCCGTTGGGAGCAGTACTTC. Translated: CASSPGTGRWEQYF. The chain links TRBV7-7 to TRBJ2-7, with TRBD1 matching over 8 bases. This CDR3 has 14 residues. Germline-derived CDR1 and CDR2 are SSHAT and FNYEAQ (reference sequence).

This clone was counted a single time. The V and J genes are TRBV6-2 or TRBV6-3 and TRBJ1-5; D is possibly TRBD1 (6 bases). The CDR3 extends over 16 amino acids. In germline, CDR1 is MNHEY, CDR2 SVGEGT. V was cut by 3 bases and J by 8 bases, with 20 bases left in between. The CDR3 here is CASSYSRGAGLEPQHF. CDR3 nucleotides: TGTGCCAGCAGTTATAGCCGGGGGGCAGGACTTGAGCCCCAGCATTTT.

As concerns this clone: At one of its ends the junction is not consistent with the germline gene, which may arise from a read error. The CDR3 bases are TGTGCCAGCAGCCTAGCCCCGGGGGGTGAATATGGCTACACCTTC. This encodes CASSLAPGGEYGYTF. V is TRBV7-8 and J is TRBJ1-2; possible D gene TRBD1, 5 bases. The germline V gene has CDR1 SGHVS and CDR2 FQNEAQ. This CDR3 comprises 15 residues.

The chain uses TRBV28 and TRBJ1-5; D not certain. The CDR3 covers 16 residues. Germline V gives CDR1 MDHEN, CDR2 SYDVKM. Between the trimmed V and J ends, which lost 5 bases and 6 bases, there was a span of 20 bases. The CDR3 DNA sequence: TGTGCCAGCAGTACCCGGGGAGGGAGGAACGGTCAGCCCCAGCATTTT. It yields the protein CASSTRGGRNGQPQHF. Complete variable domain (other parts from reference TRBV28 and TRBJ1-5): DVKVTQSSRYLVKRTGEKVFLECVQDMDHENMFWYRQDPGLGLRLIYFSYDVKMKEKGDIPEGYSVSREKKERFSLILESASTNQTSMYLCASSTRGGRNGQPQHFGDGTRLSIL.

This clone was picked up one time. The chain joins TRBV3-1 (or the pseudogene TRBV3-2) to TRBJ2-7, with D perhaps given as TRBD1 or TRBD2 (7 bases each). In germline, CDR1 is LGHDT, CDR2 YNNKEL (reference sequence). The CDR3 is 13 amino acids. Trimming took 4 bases from V and 5 from J, leaving 12 bases between them. This chain's CDR3 is CASSPSGGDEQYF. The CDR3 DNA is TGTGCCAGCAGCCCCTCAGGGGGGGACGAGCAGTACTTC.

This chain joins TRBV6-5 and TRBJ2-1, with a tentative D call TRBD2 (5 bases). CDR1 and CDR2 from the germline V gene are MNHEY and SVGAGI. The CDR3 loop spans 15 amino acids. Trimming cost V 0 bases and J 4 bases, with 10 bases left between them. The CDR3 reads CASSYSKAGYNEQFF. CDR3 in DNA: TGTGCCAGCAGTTACTCGAAGGCGGGTTACAATGAGCAGTTCTTC.

This rearrangement joins TRBV5-6 to TRBJ1-6; 8 positions agree with TRBD1. Germline CDR1 SGHDT, CDR2 YYEEEE. This CDR3 has 12 residues. Losses at the gene ends were 4 bases for V and 12 bases for J; bases not matched to a gene: 3. CDR3 nucleotide sequence: TGTGCCAGCAGCGGACAGGGTTTACCCCTCCACTTT. Protein sequence: CASSGQGLPLHF. Combining the CDR3 with reference TRBV5-6 and TRBJ1-6 gives the whole variable domain DAGVTQSPTHLIKTRGQQVTLRCSPKSGHDTVSWYQQALGQGPQFIFQYYEEEERQRGNFPDRFSGHQFPNYSSELNVNALLLGDSALYLCASSGQGLPLHFGNGTRLTVT.

The rearrangement joins TRBV28 to TRBJ2-7, with TRBD2 as a possible D gene (6 bases). Between the trimmed V and J ends, which lost 2 bases and 0 bases, there was a span of 14 bases. CDR3 size: 16 residues. The germline V gene has CDR1 MDHEN and CDR2 SYDVKM. Here the CDR3 DNA reads TGTGCCAGCAGTTTACTAGGGGACTTAACCTCCTACGAGCAGTACTTC. Its translation is CASSLLGDLTSYEQYF.

Here the CDR3 DNA reads TGTGCCAGCAGCTTAGACCGGGGGAATCAGCCCCAGCATTTT. Protein sequence: CASSLDRGNQPQHF. This rearrangement joins TRBV7-9 to TRBJ1-5; D possibly corresponds to TRBD1 (5 bases). V gave up 1 base and J gave up 4 bases, with 8 bases separating them. This CDR3 region has 14 residues. CDR1 and CDR2 (germline): SEHNR, FQNEAQ (reference sequence).

In this sample, this clone turned up once. V is TRBV4-3 and J is TRBJ1-2; 11 bases align to TRBD1. The CDR3 consists of 13 residues. J was trimmed by 6 bases and V by 3 bases; bases with no gene match: 0. Looked up from germline, CDR1 is LGHNA and CDR2 is YSLEER. The chain's CDR3 is CASSQDRGHGYTF. DNA of the CDR3: TGCGCCAGCAGCCAGGACAGGGGGCATGGCTACACCTTC.

This clone came up once. In nucleotides, the CDR3 is TGTGCCACCAGCAGAGTAAACGTTGTAGGGGAGACCCAGTACTTC. This translates into CATSRVNVVGETQYF. The chain uses TRBV15 and TRBJ2-5; no firm D call. V was pared by 1 base and J by 5 bases, with 14 bases between. Germline loops: CDR1 LNHNV, CDR2 YYDKDF (reference sequence). CDR3 length: 15 residues.

The rearrangement joins TRBV28 to TRBJ2-3, with unresolved D. The germline V gene encodes CDR1 MDHEN and CDR2 SYDVKM. V was pared by 2 bases and J by 5 bases, with 5 bases between. This CDR3 has 12 residues. The CDR3 loop reads CASSLRQDTQYF. CDR3 DNA sequence: TGTGCCAGCAGTTTAAGGCAAGATACGCAGTATTTT.

The chain links TRBV7-9 to TRBJ1-2, with D possibly being TRBD1 (6 bases). Germline-derived CDR1 and CDR2 are SEHNR and FQNEAQ (reference sequence). This CDR3 region has 12 residues. The V end lost 4 bases, the J end lost 6 bases, and 9 bases lay between the germline ends. CDR3 in amino acids: CASSSNRDGYTF. CDR3 nucleotides: TGTGCCAGCAGCTCAAACAGGGATGGCTACACCTTC.

The rearrangement joins TRBV5-1 to TRBJ1-3; D remains ambiguous. The CDR3 loop spans 14 amino acids. Trimming took off 1 base at V and 2 bases at J, with 7 bases between the two ends. The germline V gene has CDR1 SGHRS and CDR2 YFSETQ. The CDR3 DNA reads as TGCGCCAGCAGCTTGTCCCAGACTGGAAACACCATATATTTT. Translated, it gives CASSLSQTGNTIYF.

The chain links TRBV27 to TRBJ1-6; 8 bases are shared with TRBD1. Trimming at V came to 8 bases and at J to 7 bases, leaving 10 bases not matched to a gene. CDR3 length: 15 residues. The germline gives CDR1 MNHEY, CDR2 SMNVEV (reference sequence). Written as DNA, the CDR3 is TGTGCCAGCCGCTATCAGACAGGGGCAAATTCACCCCTCCACTTT. Residues: CASRYQTGANSPLHF.

CDR3 sequence (DNA): TGTGCCAGCAGTCCGGGGAGACAAGAGACCCAGTACTTC. Encoded protein: CASSPGRQETQYF. This chain connects TRBV2 to TRBJ2-5, with D possibly TRBD2 on 5 matching bases. With 5 bases removed from V and 2 bases from J, the gap between germline ends came to 9 bases. The CDR3 length is 13 residues. CDR1 SNHLY and CDR2 FYNNEI come from the germline V gene. The variable domain in full, with the rest retrieved from reference TRBV2 and TRBJ2-5, is EPEVTQTPSHQVTQMGQEVILRCVPISNHLYFYWYRQILGQKVEFLVSFYNNEISEKSEIFDDQFSVERPDGSNFTLKIRSTKLEDSAMYFCASSPGRQETQYFGPGTRLLVL.

This sequence joins TRBV7-8 and TRBJ2-1; TRBD2 agrees at 9 bases. V lost 5 bases and J lost 5; bases outside the gene matches: 10. This CDR3 region has 16 residues. The V gene's germline CDR1 is SGHVS and CDR2 FQNEAQ. The CDR3 protein is CASSTKGLARDNEQFF. For the CDR3, the DNA is TGTGCCAGCAGCACGAAAGGACTAGCGCGGGACAATGAGCAGTTCTTC.

The V call is TRBV5-5, the J call TRBJ1-1, with D possibly matching TRBD1 (6 bases). The CDR3 consists of 11 residues. The germline V gene encodes CDR1 SGHKS and CDR2 YYEKEE (reference sequence). Between the trimmed V and J ends, which lost 4 bases and 7 bases, there was a span of 8 bases. The CDR3 nucleotides read TGTGCCAGCAGCCTGGACAGTGAAGCTTTCTTT. It encodes CASSLDSEAFF.

In DNA form, the CDR3 reads TGTGCCAGCAGGGAGGGACGGCCCTACGAGCAGTACTTC. It codes for CASREGRPYEQYF. This sequence joins TRBV2 and TRBJ2-7; possibly TRBD2 for D (6 bases). V lost 6 bases, J lost 2 bases, and 11 bases lay in between. Germline values: CDR1 SNHLY, CDR2 FYNNEI. This CDR3 has 13 residues.

The chain employs TRBV4-1 and TRBJ1-2; D perhaps matches TRBD1 (5 bases). The CDR3 contains 12 residues. Germline V CDR1 and CDR2: MGHRA, YSYEKL. V was cut by 4 bases and J by 4 bases, with 7 bases left in between. This CDR3 is CASSLQGYGYTF. The CDR3 bases are TGCGCCAGCAGCCTCCAGGGCTATGGCTACACCTTC.

V gene TRBV12-3 or TRBV12-4 combines with J gene TRBJ1-2; D not resolved. This CDR3 contains 12 residues. The germline V and J ends were trimmed by 3 bases and 8 bases, with 10 bases remaining between them. CDR3 in amino acids: CASSFSESGYTF. Here the CDR3 DNA reads TGTGCCAGCAGTTTTAGCGAATCGGGCTACACCTTC.

The chain carries TRBV25-1 and TRBJ2-1, with 12 bases matching TRBD2. CDR3 length equals 17 residues. Germline V CDR1 and CDR2: MGHDK, SYGVNS. Trimming took 4 bases from V and 2 from J; bases not matched to a gene: 6. The CDR3: CASSGSSGGVAYNEQFF. In nucleotides, the CDR3 is TGTGCCAGCAGTGGGTCTAGCGGGGGGGTAGCCTACAATGAGCAGTTCTTC.

The chain employs TRBV7-9 and TRBJ2-2, with TRBD1 as a possible D gene (6 bases). Trimming took off 5 bases at V and 5 bases at J, with 18 bases between the two ends. The length of the CDR3 is 16 residues. Germline V gives CDR1 SEHNR, CDR2 FQNEAQ (reference sequence). The CDR3 region has the DNA TGTGCCAGCAGCGCCACAGGGTGGAGTGGTACCGGGGAGCTGTTTTTT. Its translation is CASSATGWSGTGELFF. The whole variable domain, filled in from reference TRBV7-9 and TRBJ2-2, reads DTGVSQNPRHKITKRGQNVTFRCDPISEHNRLYWYRQTLGQGPEFLTYFQNEAQLEKSRLLSDRFSAERPKGSFSTLEIQRTEQGDSAMYLCASSATGWSGTGELFFGEGSRLTVL.

This clone was seen once. V usage is TRBV7-2 and J usage is TRBJ2-1, with 7 bases lining up with TRBD2. The germline V gene has CDR1 SGHTA and CDR2 FQGNSA. There are 15 residues in the CDR3. V dropped 1 base and J dropped 8; count of bases not matched to a gene: 8. The CDR3 spells CASSLEGFGGDEQFF. The CDR3 bases are TGTGCCAGCAGCTTAGAGGGTTTTGGGGGGGATGAGCAGTTCTTC.

The V and J genes are TRBV11-2 and TRBJ2-7; 9 bases match TRBD2. CDR1 and CDR2 from the germline V gene are SGHAT and FQNNGV. With 3 bases clipped from V and 3 bases from J, the junction kept 9 bases outside the gene matches. The CDR3 runs 16 residues. As DNA, the CDR3 is TGTGCCAGCAGCTTTCTTTCTAGCGGGGTTCTCTACGAGCAGTACTTC. It specifies CASSFLSSGVLYEQYF.

This sequence joins TRBV13 and TRBJ2-1; D is unclear. Per the germline V gene, CDR1 is PRHDT and CDR2 is FYEKMQ (reference sequence). V was pared by 5 bases and J by 0 bases, with 17 bases between. This CDR3 has 17 residues. In nucleotides, the CDR3 is TGTGCCAGCAGCCCGCGCTTAGCACGGAGCTCCTACAATGAGCAGTTCTTC. It translates to CASSPRLARSSYNEQFF.

This clone was observed once. This sequence joins TRBV12-5 and TRBJ1-1; D unresolved. The germline gives CDR1 LGHNT, CDR2 FRNRAP. CDR3 length: 17 residues. Trimming removed 0 bases from V and 0 bases from J, with 14 bases in between. The CDR3, as DNA: TGTGCTAGTGGTTTGGTAATCTCCCCCGAGATGAACACTGAAGCTTTCTTT. Translating gives CASGLVISPEMNTEAFF.